This TCR beta chain was captured in a study of chemoradiotherapy in HPV16-positive cancers. Overall study results and limits: In HPV16-positive patients, HPV-responsive T-cell expansion tracked better recurrence-free survival.

A remark on this clone: The antigen remains undetermined.

The length of the CDR3 is 16 residues. V gave up 5 bases and J gave up 3 bases; unmatched junction bases: 8. CDR1 and CDR2 from the germline V gene are SGHAT and FQNNGV. Samples were taken several times over chemoradiotherapy. The table came from immunoSEQ multiplex PCR; TCRdb's copy has only in-frame clones and leaves some out. The sample contains more than 15,000 clones, 90% of which appear only once. Sequenced material: blood, taken from a patient who underwent chemoradiotherapy. This sequence originates from a human donor with HPV-associated anogenital cancer. The genes are TRBV11-2 and TRBJ1-3; 9 bases fit TRBD1. The CDR3 DNA sequence: TGTGCCAGCAGCCCTCGGACAGGGGACATTGGAAACACCATATATTTT. The encoded protein is CASSPRTGDIGNTIYF. The whole variable domain, filled in from reference TRBV11-2 and TRBJ1-3, reads EAGVAQSPRYKIIEKRQSVAFWCNPISGHATLYWYQQILGQGPKLLIQFQNNGVVDDSQLPKDRFSAERLKGVDSTLKIQPAKLEDSAVYLCASSPRTGDIGNTIYFGEGSWLTVV.